Below are 17 T cell receptor beta chains sequenced from a single sample in a study of blood T cell repertoires in COVID-19. Method: immunoSEQ multiplex PCR; TCRdb's copy keeps in-frame clones and lacks some. The table records 55,000 to 75,000 clones, about 80% of them present only once. Input material: peripheral blood. Receptors originate from a man older than 75 with COVID-19, enrolled during active disease.

This clone was seen more than once but under ten times. This chain connects TRBV6-5 to TRBJ1-6; D not certain. This CDR3 is 14 amino acids long. Trimming cost V 4 bases and J 9 bases, with 13 bases left between them. CDR1 is MNHEY and CDR2 is SVGAGI in the germline V gene. The CDR3 sequence: CASSFLIVGSPLHF. CDR3 nucleotide sequence: TGTGCCAGCAGTTTCCTCATAGTCGGTTCACCCCTCCACTTT.

The rearrangement uses TRBV6-1 and TRBJ1-2; D gene uncertain. V lost 4 bases, J lost 7 bases, and 22 bases lay in between. The CDR3 loop spans 16 amino acids. The germline gives CDR1 MNHNS, CDR2 SASEGT. The CDR3 region has the DNA TGTGCCAGCAGTGCGGGGAGCTCTCGTGACATAGGTGGCTACACCTTC. Translation: CASSAGSSRDIGGYTF.

The chain uses TRBV19 and TRBJ1-1, with D possibly being TRBD1 (5 bases). The CDR3 sequence is 11 residues long. Germline V gene sequence: CDR1 LNHDA, CDR2 SQIVND (reference sequence). Trimming took off 10 bases at V and 5 bases at J, with 11 bases between the two ends. The DNA of the CDR3 is TGTGCCATGTATAGGGGTACTGAAGCTTTCTTT. Its protein is CAMYRGTEAFF.

The chain employs TRBV18 and TRBJ2-2; TRBD1 might be the D (7 bases). The germline gives CDR1 KGHSH, CDR2 LQKENI. The CDR3 is made up of 16 amino acids. The ends were cut back, 0 bases at V and 5 bases at J, with 13 bases in the middle. CDR3 loop: CASSPPEGAGTGELFF. The CDR3 nucleotides read TGTGCCAGCTCACCACCGGAGGGGGCCGGGACCGGGGAGCTGTTTTTT.

This rearrangement joins TRBV7-2 to TRBJ2-1, with 9 bases that match TRBD1. Germline lookup yields CDR1 SGHTA and CDR2 FQGNSA. V gave up 5 bases and J gave up 7 bases; unmatched junction bases: 12. The CDR3 extends over 16 amino acids. Written as DNA, the CDR3 is TGTGCCAGCAGCCAGGGAACAGGGGGCCGGTGGAATGAGCAGTTCTTC. Its protein is CASSQGTGGRWNEQFF.

The gene calls are TRBV19 and TRBJ1-2, with D unresolved. The ends were cut back, 10 bases at V and 3 bases at J, with 15 bases in the middle. Germline V gene sequence: CDR1 LNHDA, CDR2 SQIVND (reference sequence). This CDR3 is built from 13 residues. This CDR3 is CATRIGEDYGYTF. The CDR3 bases are TGTGCCACTAGAATCGGGGAGGACTATGGCTACACCTTC.

This clone was seen many times. The chain joins TRBV2 to TRBJ1-2; TRBD1 might be the D (5 bases). The CDR3 sequence is 13 residues long. Looked up from germline, CDR1 is SNHLY and CDR2 is FYNNEI. V gave up 6 bases and J gave up 1 base, with 9 bases separating them. In nucleotides, the CDR3 is TGTGCCAGCAGAGCGGGGCGTAACTATGGCTACACCTTC. Translation: CASRAGRNYGYTF. The whole variable domain, remainder taken from reference TRBV2 and TRBJ1-2, is EPEVTQTPSHQVTQMGQEVILRCVPISNHLYFYWYRQILGQKVEFLVSFYNNEISEKSEIFDDQFSVERPDGSNFTLKIRSTKLEDSAMYFCASRAGRNYGYTFGSGTRLTVV.

The rearrangement uses TRBV3-1 (or the pseudogene TRBV3-2) and TRBJ2-1, with 9 bases that match TRBD2. Germline CDR1 and CDR2: LGHDT and YNNKEL (reference sequence). CDR3 length: 17 amino acids. The junction had 9 bases not matched to a gene; V was cut back by 1 base and J by 5 bases. DNA for the CDR3: TGTGCCAGCAGCCAAGGATGGGCTAGCGGGGCCAACAATGAGCAGTTCTTC. Translated, it gives CASSQGWASGANNEQFF.

The gene calls are TRBV27 and TRBJ2-2; 12 bases align to TRBD2. The germline gives CDR1 MNHEY, CDR2 SMNVEV (reference sequence). CDR3 length: 18 residues. V lost 7 bases, J lost 4 bases, and 13 bases stayed unmatched. CDR3 sequence reads: CASTNTGTSGRFTGELFF. DNA for the CDR3: TGTGCCAGCACTAACACTGGGACTAGCGGGCGATTCACCGGGGAGCTGTTTTTT.

V is TRBV7-2 and J is TRBJ1-1, with D possibly being TRBD1 (5 bases). V dropped 5 bases and J dropped 4 bases, with 26 bases sitting between them. The germline V gene has CDR1 SGHTA and CDR2 FQGNSA. The CDR3 is made up of 18 amino acids. CDR3 in DNA: TGTGCCAGCAGCCCGACTAGTGCAGGGCTATCAATGGGCACTGAAGCTTTCTTT. Residues: CASSPTSAGLSMGTEAFF. The entire variable domain, with the rest obtained from reference TRBV7-2 and TRBJ1-1, is as follows: GAGVSQSPSNKVTEKGKDVELRCDPISGHTALYWYRQSLGQGLEFLIYFQGNSAPDKSGLPSDRFSAERTGGSVSTLTIQRTQQEDSAVYLCASSPTSAGLSMGTEAFFGQGTRLTVV.

The chain recombines TRBV5-1 with TRBJ2-1; 12 positions agree with TRBD2. This CDR3 has 16 amino acids. Germline values: CDR1 SGHRS, CDR2 YFSETQ. V dropped 2 bases and J dropped 4; count of bases not matched to a gene: 4. CDR3 region: CASSFGLAGYYNEQFF. The CDR3 region has the DNA TGCGCCAGCAGCTTCGGACTAGCGGGGTATTACAATGAGCAGTTCTTC.

This chain uses TRBV19 with TRBJ2-1; the D gene is possibly TRBD2 (5 bases). The CDR3 runs 14 residues. V shed 6 bases and J shed 4 bases, with 13 bases lying between them. Germline loops: CDR1 LNHDA, CDR2 SQIVND (reference sequence). In nucleotides, the CDR3 is TGTGCCAGTAGGACTATCGGGGTATACAATGAGCAGTTCTTC. Translation gives CASRTIGVYNEQFF.

J is TRBJ1-6 and V is TRBV6-1, with 8 positions matching TRBD1. J gave up 6 bases and V 4 bases, and 8 bases lay outside the gene matches. CDR1 is MNHNS, CDR2 SASEGT, per germline. There are 16 residues in the CDR3. CDR3 in amino acids: CASSVQGAPSNSPLHF. CDR3 DNA: TGTGCCAGCAGTGTTCAGGGGGCCCCATCTAATTCACCCCTCCACTTT.

This rearrangement joins TRBV7-2 to TRBJ2-4; 9 positions match TRBD1. With V trimmed by 1 base and J by 2 bases, 3 bases remained unmatched. The CDR3 runs 16 residues. Germline CDR1 SGHTA, CDR2 FQGNSA. The CDR3 coding sequence is TGTGCCAGCAGCTTAGTCGGGACAGGGTCCAAAAACATTCAGTACTTC. It translates to CASSLVGTGSKNIQYF. The full variable domain, rest sourced from reference TRBV7-2 and TRBJ2-4, is GAGVSQSPSNKVTEKGKDVELRCDPISGHTALYWYRQSLGQGLEFLIYFQGNSAPDKSGLPSDRFSAERTGGSVSTLTIQRTQQEDSAVYLCASSLVGTGSKNIQYFGAGTRLSVL.

The chain recombines TRBV2 with TRBJ1-4; no firm D call. The CDR3 runs to 15 residues. Trimming stripped 7 bases from V and 8 bases from J, with 20 bases between. CDR1 and CDR2 (germline): SNHLY, FYNNEI. In DNA form, the CDR3 reads TGTGCCAGCAAGGACGACCAAGGTGGAGGCGAAAAACTGTTTTTT. Amino acids: CASKDDQGGGEKLFF.

The chain carries TRBV28 and TRBJ2-7, with 8 bases identical to TRBD2. Germline-derived CDR1 and CDR2 are MDHEN and SYDVKM. The CDR3 spans 16 residues. V shed 2 bases, J shed 4 bases, and the junction held 10 bases outside the gene matches. The CDR3 DNA sequence: TGTGCCAGCAGTTTACCCAGCGGGGGCCCTAGGTACGAGCAGTACTTC. Encoded protein: CASSLPSGGPRYEQYF.

The chain joins TRBV19 to TRBJ2-7; maybe TRBD1 (7 bases). CDR1 LNHDA and CDR2 SQIVND come from the germline V gene (reference sequence). V shed 6 bases and J shed 3 bases, with 15 bases lying between them. CDR3 length: 14 residues. The DNA of the CDR3 is TGTGCCAGTAGCATGCGGCAGGGGGGCTACGAGCAGTACTTC. Translation gives CASSMRQGGYEQYF.